Listed here are 3 T cell receptor beta chains from one sample, sequenced in a study of response to subunit inactivated influenza vaccine. TCRdb ran MiXCR on the RT-PCR reads and lists one entry per CDR3 protein. The sample carries roughly 700,000 distinct CDR3 sequences, roughly 14% recorded once. The starting material was PBMCs from blood, obtained about 12 days after vaccination. The receptors here all came from a man in his fifties or sixties who received an inactivated influenza vaccine.

The CDR3 coding sequence is TGTGCCAGCAGTTTGAACGAGGGGAGAGGAAACACCATATATTTT. Its protein is CASSLNEGRGNTIYF. The rearrangement uses TRBV12-3 or TRBV12-4 and TRBJ1-3, with a tentative D call TRBD1 (5 bases). V was shortened by 3 bases and J by 4 bases, with 13 bases between the two germline ends. CDR3 length equals 15 residues.

This clonotype was seen a few times. The gene calls are TRBV12-3 or TRBV12-4 and TRBJ2-3; 10 bases are shared with TRBD2. Germline trimming cut 7 bases from V and 6 bases from J; bases unmatched to any gene: 25. The CDR3 is 20 residues long. CDR3 sequence (DNA): TGTGCCAGCACTGACCGTCGGCTAGCGGGGGACAGCCGAAGACGCGATACGCAGTATTTT. Protein product: CASTDRRLAGDSRRRDTQYF.

This clonotype was detected only a few times. DNA for the CDR3: TGTGCCAGCAGCTTAGGGGTAGTCTATAGGACTAGCGGCAATGAGCAGTTCTTC. It encodes CASSLGVVYRTSGNEQFF. This chain connects TRBV11-3 to TRBJ2-1; 10 positions agree with TRBD2. This CDR3 contains 18 residues. Germline V gene lookup returns CDR1 SGHNT and CDR2 YENEEA. J was trimmed by 6 bases and V by 1 base; bases with no gene match: 12.